This TCR beta chain stems from a study of identical twins. This clonotype occurred a few times. Its target is unknown. TCRdb reprocessed the 5' RACE reads with MiXCR, giving one entry per CDR3 protein. The sample yields about 280,000 distinct CDR3 sequences, approximately 8.5% seen once. Study-wide findings and caveats: Interpretation of the results relied on cross-sectional statistical analysis and not on following the same donors. Part of the zero-insertion signal could reflect confounding by invariant MAIT and iNKT cells. For cord blood, abundant beta clonotypes had fewer insertions, unlike memory repertoires, which showed none.

This CDR3 contains 15 residues. Germline V CDR1 and CDR2: KGHDR, SFDVKD. The V gene lost 3 bases and the J gene lost 2 bases, with 12 bases spanning the gap. These data were also reused for a study on yellow fever vaccine responses in identical twins. As that study records: Reports say the vaccine T cell response in twins looked partly convergent and partly personalized.

The chain recombines TRBV24-1 with TRBJ2-5, with D possibly being TRBD1 (6 bases). The TCR originated in a woman aged 18-29 years in good health. Input material: memory (CD45RO+) T cells sorted from blood. In DNA, the CDR3 is TGTGCCACCAGTGATACTCAGGGGTATCAAGAGACCCAGTACTTC. Translating it yields CATSDTQGYQETQYF.